Reported below is one T cell receptor beta chain. The entry originates in a study of shared clonotypes between healthy human individuals. Germline loops: CDR1 MNHNS, CDR2 SASEGT. Trimming removed 0 bases at V and 7 bases at J, with 10 bases between. The CDR3 is 15 amino acids. The table came from immunoSEQ multiplex PCR; TCRdb's copy has only in-frame clones and leaves some out. Of a few million clones in the sample, approximately 96% were seen once. The rearrangement links TRBV6-1 to TRBJ1-6; D perhaps matches TRBD1 (5 bases). Sample: naive CD4+ T cells sorted from blood. As to subset: CD45RA+ positively selected. The sequence came from a man between 18 and 35 years old in good health. This chain's CDR3 is CASSEAPGTNSPLHF. Here the CDR3 DNA reads TGTGCCAGCAGTGAAGCGCCCGGGACGAATTCACCCCTCCACTTT.